The present T cell receptor (beta chain) was sequenced within a study of OX40 agonist ivuxolimab in advanced cancers. Study overall: Of the patients, three showed partial responses, one with hepatocellular carcinoma and two with cutaneous melanoma.

Patients were excluded for autoimmune disease history or systemic immunosuppression. Per the germline V gene, CDR1 is LNHDA and CDR2 is SQIVND (reference sequence). Trimming stripped 7 bases from V and 6 bases from J, with 18 bases between. This CDR3 is built from 15 residues. Some clones are missing from TCRdb's copy, which holds only in-frame ones; the method was immunoSEQ multiplex PCR. The sample shows fewer than 50,000 clones, roughly 90% of them seen only once. This specimen consisted of CD4+ or CD8+ T cells sorted from blood, obtained in a trial of the OX40 agonist ivuxolimab. The receptor was derived from an adult with an advanced solid tumor such as melanoma, head and neck, liver or kidney cancer. The V and J genes are TRBV19 and TRBJ2-2, with D possibly matching TRBD1 (6 bases). Here the CDR3 reads CASISLTGGPGELFF. In DNA, the CDR3 is TGTGCCAGTATATCGTTGACAGGAGGCCCCGGGGAGCTGTTTTTT.